What follows describes a single T cell receptor beta chain. Treatment denoted: preoperative locoregional IRX-2 cytokine immunotherapy. Samples came from a phase Ib trial of preoperative locoregional IRX-2 cytokine immunotherapy. V was cut by 6 bases and J by 1 base, with 12 bases left in between. The CDR3 loop spans 14 amino acids. Data came from immunoSEQ multiplex PCR; TCRdb stores just in-frame clones and leaves some out. Of around 28,000 clones listed, nearly 80% are singletons. The sample comes from a study of preoperative IRX-2 immunotherapy in early breast cancer. This sequence originates from a human donor with breast cancer. The sample in question was lymph node tissue, obtained before IRX-2 immunotherapy. The rearrangement links TRBV23-1 to TRBJ1-1; D is undetermined. TRBV23-1 is designated an ORF whose function remains uncertain. CDR3 in DNA: TGCGCCAGCAGCCTGGGGAAGGGGAACACTGAAGCTTTCTTT. This codes for CASSLGKGNTEAFF.